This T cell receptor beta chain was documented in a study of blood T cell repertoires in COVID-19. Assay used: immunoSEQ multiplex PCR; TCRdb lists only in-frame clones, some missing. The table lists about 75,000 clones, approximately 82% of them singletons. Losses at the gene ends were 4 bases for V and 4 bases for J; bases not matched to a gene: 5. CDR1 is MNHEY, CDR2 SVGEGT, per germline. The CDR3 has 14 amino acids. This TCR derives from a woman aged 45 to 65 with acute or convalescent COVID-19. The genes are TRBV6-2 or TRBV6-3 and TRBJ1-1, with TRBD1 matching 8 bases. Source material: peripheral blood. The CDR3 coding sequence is TGTGCCAGCAGTTCGGACAGGGTTGTCACTGAAGCTTTCTTT. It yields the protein CASSSDRVVTEAFF.